A selection of T cell receptor beta chains follows, all from one sample in a study of blood T cell repertoires in COVID-19. Profiled with immunoSEQ multiplex PCR; TCRdb holds only in-frame clones, not every one. Here the sample spans around 300,000 clones, 80% to 90% being singletons. Sequenced material: PBMCs or T cells enriched from blood (not recorded which). The receptors originated from a man aged 25 to 45 who had recovered from COVID-19. Both conserved end residues are part of each CDR3. The D gene is left open where the match is weak. A clone size is listed for some rows: how often the clone was seen (once, few, many), or a class if it is expanded.

V gene	D gene	J gene	clone size	CDR3 DNA	CDR3 protein
TRBV2	-	TRBJ1-4	-	TGTGCCAGCAGTGAAGGCAGGGCAAGTGAAAAACTGTTTTTT	CASSEGRASEKLFF
TRBV19	TRBD1	TRBJ1-5	-	TGTGCCAGTAGTATACGCCCGGGACAGGTTAGCAATCAGCCCCAGCATTTT	CASSIRPGQVSNQPQHF
TRBV2	-	TRBJ2-3	-	TGTGCCAGCAGTGACGGAGGGGGGGCAGGAGATACGCAGTATTTT	CASSDGGGAGDTQYF
TRBV5-1	TRBD2	TRBJ2-3	once	TGCGCCAGCAGCTTAGGCCGGGGGGGCACAGATACGCAGTATTTT	CASSLGRGGTDTQYF
TRBV28	-	TRBJ2-7	-	TGTGCCAGCATGGGGGCAGGGATGTCCTACGAGCAGTACTTC	CASMGAGMSYEQYF
TRBV7-9	TRBD1	TRBJ2-7	few	TGTGCCAGCAGCTTAGTATTGGACAGGGGCGCCTACGAGCAGTACTTC	CASSLVLDRGAYEQYF
TRBV13	TRBD1	TRBJ1-1	-	TGTGCCAGCAGCCAGACAGGGCGAACTGAAGCTTTCTTT	CASSQTGRTEAFF
TRBV6-2/TRBV6-3	TRBD2	TRBJ2-5	-	TGTGCCAGCAGTTATACTAGCGGGGTCGGGTCCCAGTACTTC	CASSYTSGVGSQYF
TRBV9	TRBD1	TRBJ2-7	-	TGTGCCAGCAGCGTAGGAACAGGGGATAGCTACGAGCAGTACTTC	CASSVGTGDSYEQYF
TRBV5-4	TRBD1	TRBJ2-2	-	TGTGCCAGCACCACCGGGACAGGGACCGGGGAGCTGTTTTTT	CASTTGTGTGELFF
TRBV7-9	TRBD1	TRBJ1-2	-	TGTGCCAGCAGCTATCGTGACAGGGTTGAGGGCTACACCTTC	CASSYRDRVEGYTF
TRBV11-1	TRBD1	TRBJ1-4	once	TGTGCCAGCAGCCCATACAGGGGAGCAACTAATGAAAAACTGTTTTTT	CASSPYRGATNEKLFF
TRBV5-4	TRBD1	TRBJ2-2	-	TGTGCCAGCAGCGTGGACAGGGCGGAGACCGGGGAGCTGTTTTTT	CASSVDRAETGELFF
TRBV24-1	-	TRBJ2-2	-	TGTGCCACCAGTGATTTGAGGACTTACACCGGGGAGCTGTTTTTT	CATSDLRTYTGELFF
TRBV9	-	TRBJ2-1	once	TGTGCCAGCAGCGTACATAGGGGCCGTACGAATGAGCAGTTCTTC	CASSVHRGRTNEQFF
TRBV2	-	TRBJ1-6	-	TGTGCTACGAACAGAATCGCCTCACCCCTCCACTTT	CATNRIASPLHF
TRBV6-5	TRBD1	TRBJ1-5	-	TGTGCCAGCAGTTACTCCTCCACAGGGGGAAATCAGCCCCAGCATTTT	CASSYSSTGGNQPQHF
TRBV7-9	TRBD1	TRBJ1-6	-	TGTGCCAGCAGCTTAGACAGGGGGGGTTCACCCCTCCACTTT	CASSLDRGGSPLHF
TRBV10-2	TRBD2	TRBJ2-3	-	TGCGCCAGCAGGCTAGCGGGGGGGCCGAGAGATACGCAGTATTTT	CASRLAGGPRDTQYF
TRBV18	-	TRBJ1-6	-	TGTGCCAGCTCTAAGGAGTTAGTTAATTCACCCCTCCACTTT	CASSKELVNSPLHF
TRBV10-3	-	TRBJ1-6	-	TGTGCCATCAGTGAATTGGGGCAGAGCGACTCACCCCTCCACTTT	CAISELGQSDSPLHF
TRBV30	-	TRBJ2-2	-	TGTGCCTGGGGGACTGTCGGGGAGCTGTTTTTT	CAWGTVGELFF
TRBV3-1/TRBV3-2	-	TRBJ2-6	-	TGTGCCAGCAGCCAAGATTTGTCCTCCCTCTCTGGGGCCAACGTCCTGACTTTC	CASSQDLSSLSGANVLTF
TRBV19	TRBD1	TRBJ1-6	-	TGTGCCAGTAGCGATACAGGGGGCTCAGGATCACCCCTCCACTTT	CASSDTGGSGSPLHF
TRBV5-4	TRBD1	TRBJ1-2	-	TGTGCCAGCAGCCTTCCCCCCGGGACAGGGGAGGGCTACACCTTC	CASSLPPGTGEGYTF
TRBV7-7	-	TRBJ2-7	-	TGTGCCAGCAGCTTAATACGTGGGTTGGGGCAAAATTCCTCCTACGAGCAGTACTTC	CASSLIRGLGQNSSYEQYF
TRBV27	-	TRBJ2-2	-	TGTGCCAGCAGTTATAAGGGGCAGGGCGGGAAGCTGTTTTTT	CASSYKGQGGKLFF
TRBV28	TRBD1	TRBJ2-3	-	TGTGCCAGCACCATGTTAGACAGGGCCTCCAGCACAGATACGCAGTATTTT	CASTMLDRASSTDTQYF
TRBV5-1	TRBD2	TRBJ2-2	-	TGCGCCAGCAGCTTGCTAGCGGGGCCGAACACCGGGGAGCTGTTTTTT	CASSLLAGPNTGELFF
TRBV5-1	-	TRBJ2-3	medium-sized	TGCGCCAGCAGCAACCCCAACACTTCGGGTTTCACAGATACGCAGTATTTT	CASSNPNTSGFTDTQYF
TRBV6-5	TRBD2	TRBJ2-3	-	TGTGCCAGCAGTACGACTAGCGGGCCCTCGGATACGCAGTATTTT	CASSTTSGPSDTQYF
TRBV5-1	-	TRBJ2-5	-	TGCGCCAGCAGCTTGGGTAATACAGGGTCGCGGGAGACCCAGTACTTC	CASSLGNTGSRETQYF
TRBV14	TRBD1	TRBJ1-2	-	TGTGCCAGCAGCCAAGCCGGGACAGGGGGGATCCCCTATGGCTACACCTTC	CASSQAGTGGIPYGYTF
TRBV2	TRBD2	TRBJ2-1	-	TGTGCCAGCAGTCTGACTAGCGGCTCCTACAATGAGCAGTTCTTC	CASSLTSGSYNEQFF
TRBV29-1	-	TRBJ1-1	-	TGCAGCGTTGGTTCAGGGAACACTGAAGCTTTCTTT	CSVGSGNTEAFF
TRBV3-1/TRBV3-2	-	TRBJ1-5	-	TGTGCCAGCAGCCTACGAGGAGGGGATCAGCCCCAGCATTTT	CASSLRGGDQPQHF
TRBV12-3/TRBV12-4	-	TRBJ1-6	-	TGTGCCAGCAGTTTTCAGTCTTCACCCCTCCACTTT	CASSFQSSPLHF
TRBV27	TRBD1	TRBJ1-1	-	TGTGCCAGCAGCCTCGGGACAGGGGGAGGGAACACTGAAGCTTTCTTT	CASSLGTGGGNTEAFF
TRBV9	-	TRBJ2-5	-	TGTGCCAGCAGCGTAGAGATTAGCCAAGAGACCCAGTACTTC	CASSVEISQETQYF
TRBV9	-	TRBJ2-4	-	TGTGCCAGCAGCGGTATATGGAAGGGAGAGCAGTACTTC	CASSGIWKGEQYF
TRBV5-1	-	TRBJ1-4	-	TGCGCCAGCAGCTTGGGCGGGGGTAGTGATGAAAAACTGTTTTTT	CASSLGGGSDEKLFF
TRBV10-3	-	TRBJ2-1	-	TGTGCCATCAGTGAGGCCGACCGGGCCTACAATGAGCAGTTCTTC	CAISEADRAYNEQFF
TRBV6-5	-	TRBJ1-1	-	TGTGCCAGCAGGCTAAAGGGGGACACTGAAGCTTTCTTT	CASRLKGDTEAFF
TRBV18	TRBD1	TRBJ1-2	once	TGTGCCAGCTCATCGGGACAGGGGGCATTTGGCTACACCTTC	CASSSGQGAFGYTF
TRBV29-1	-	TRBJ1-3	-	TGCAGCGTGACCTTGCCCAGGGACTCTGGAAACACCATATATTTT	CSVTLPRDSGNTIYF
TRBV18	-	TRBJ2-7	-	TGTGCCAGCTCACCCCTTTTAGGACGGACTCTCTACGAGCAGTACTTC	CASSPLLGRTLYEQYF
TRBV10-3	-	TRBJ1-5	-	TGTGCCATCAGTGAGGGGGCAGGGGCTCAGCCCCAGCATTTT	CAISEGAGAQPQHF
TRBV27	-	TRBJ2-1	-	TGTGCCAGCAATCAGATAGGGGGCTCCTACAATGAGCAGTTCTTC	CASNQIGGSYNEQFF
TRBV24-1	-	TRBJ1-5	once	TGTGCCACCAGTGACCCCGGGACAAATCAGCCCCAGCATTTT	CATSDPGTNQPQHF
TRBV7-2	-	TRBJ2-7	-	TGTGCCAGCAGCCCAGGACTCTTAAAGGGGCAGTACTTC	CASSPGLLKGQYF
TRBV10-3	-	TRBJ1-5	-	TGTGCCATCAGTGAGCACAGGGATGACCAGCCCCAGCATTTT	CAISEHRDDQPQHF
TRBV18	-	TRBJ1-5	-	TGTGCCAGCTCAGCAAGGGGGAGTAGCAATCAGCCCCAGCATTTT	CASSARGSSNQPQHF
TRBV6-5	TRBD1	TRBJ2-7	-	TGTGCCAGCAGTCCGACAGGGCCCTCCTACGAGCAGTACTTC	CASSPTGPSYEQYF
TRBV2	-	TRBJ1-1	-	TGTGCCAGCATACGTTTAGGGGTGGATGAAGCTTTCTTT	CASIRLGVDEAFF
TRBV2	TRBD1	TRBJ1-1	-	TGTGCCAGCAGGCACAGGGGGTTGAACACTGAAGCTTTCTTT	CASRHRGLNTEAFF